These 3 T cell receptor beta chains share one sample of origin, sequenced in a study of a mutant IDH1 vaccine in newly diagnosed glioma. For these receptors, no antigen is known. Time point denoted: week 5, during vaccination. The investigators gave 300 ug of mutant IDH1 20-mer peptide in each vaccine dose, together with topical imiquimod. Profiled with immunoSEQ multiplex PCR; TCRdb holds only in-frame clones, not every one. Here the sample spans around 58,000 clones, around 80% being singletons. Sequenced here: PBMCs, sampled from a glioma patient whose treatment included an IDH1 peptide vaccine. Every receptor here comes from a man aged 25-45 years with glioma.

The V and J genes are TRBV2 and TRBJ2-7; TRBD1 is a possible D gene (5 bases). Germline CDR1 SNHLY, CDR2 FYNNEI. The V gene lost 8 bases and the J gene lost 3 bases, with 11 bases spanning the gap. The CDR3 spans 12 residues. The CDR3 loop is CASQTEFYEQYF. The CDR3 nucleotides are TGTGCCAGCCAGACAGAATTCTACGAGCAGTACTTC.

This rearrangement joins TRBV15 to TRBJ2-4, with no clear D. The CDR3 contains 18 residues. V lost 0 bases, J lost 1 base, and 16 bases lay in between. CDR1 and CDR2 (germline): LNHNV, YYDKDF (reference sequence). Here the CDR3 reads CATSRDLGIPDAKNIQYF. CDR3 nucleotide sequence: TGTGCCACCAGCAGAGATCTGGGGATCCCCGATGCCAAAAACATTCAGTACTTC.

The chain combines TRBV6-6 with TRBJ2-7, with D possibly being TRBD2 (7 bases). The CDR3 extends over 15 amino acids. V gave up 0 bases and J gave up 5 bases, with 14 bases separating them. Per germline, CDR1 MNHNY and CDR2 SVGAGI (reference sequence). The CDR3 nucleotides are TGTGCCAGCAGTTACTCGCTACAGGGAGGGCACGAGCAGTACTTC. Its translation is CASSYSLQGGHEQYF.